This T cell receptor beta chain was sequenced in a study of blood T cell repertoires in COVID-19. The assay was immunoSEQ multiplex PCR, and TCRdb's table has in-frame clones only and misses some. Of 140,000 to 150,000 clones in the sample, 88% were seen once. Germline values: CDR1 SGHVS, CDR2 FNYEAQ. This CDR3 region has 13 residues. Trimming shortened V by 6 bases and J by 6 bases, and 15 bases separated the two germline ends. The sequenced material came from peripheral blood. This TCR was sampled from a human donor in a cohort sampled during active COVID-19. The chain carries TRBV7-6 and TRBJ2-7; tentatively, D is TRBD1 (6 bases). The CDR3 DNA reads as TGTGCCAGCAGGGAATACAGGGATGGCGAGCAGTACTTC. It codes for CASREYRDGEQYF. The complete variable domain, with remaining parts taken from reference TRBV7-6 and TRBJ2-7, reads GAGVSQSPRYKVTKRGQDVALRCDPISGHVSLYWYRQALGQGPEFLTYFNYEAQQDKSGLPNDRFSAERPEGSISTLTIQRTEQRDSAMYRCASREYRDGEQYFGPGTRLTVT.